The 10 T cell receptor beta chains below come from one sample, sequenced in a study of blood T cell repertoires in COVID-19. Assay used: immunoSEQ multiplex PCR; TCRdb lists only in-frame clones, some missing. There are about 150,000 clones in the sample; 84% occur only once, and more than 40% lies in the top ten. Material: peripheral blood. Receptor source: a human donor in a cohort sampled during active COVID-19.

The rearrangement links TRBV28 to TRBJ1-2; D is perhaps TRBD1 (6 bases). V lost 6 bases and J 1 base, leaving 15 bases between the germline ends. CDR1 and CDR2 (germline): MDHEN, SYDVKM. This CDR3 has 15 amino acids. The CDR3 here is CASSLRGGSNYGYTF. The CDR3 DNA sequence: TGTGCCAGCAGCCTCAGGGGTGGAAGTAACTATGGCTACACCTTC.

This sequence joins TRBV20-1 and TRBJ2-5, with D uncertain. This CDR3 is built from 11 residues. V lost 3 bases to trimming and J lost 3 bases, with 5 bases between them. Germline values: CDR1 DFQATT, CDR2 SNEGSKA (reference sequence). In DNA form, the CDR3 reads TGCAGTGCTAGTACAGAAGAGACCCAGTACTTC. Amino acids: CSASTEETQYF.

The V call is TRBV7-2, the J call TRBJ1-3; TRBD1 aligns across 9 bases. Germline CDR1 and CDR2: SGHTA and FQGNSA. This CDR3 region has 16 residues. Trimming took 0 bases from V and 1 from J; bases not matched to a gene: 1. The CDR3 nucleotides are TGTGCCAGCAGCTTAGCAGACAGGGGGTCTGGAAACACCATATATTTT. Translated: CASSLADRGSGNTIYF.

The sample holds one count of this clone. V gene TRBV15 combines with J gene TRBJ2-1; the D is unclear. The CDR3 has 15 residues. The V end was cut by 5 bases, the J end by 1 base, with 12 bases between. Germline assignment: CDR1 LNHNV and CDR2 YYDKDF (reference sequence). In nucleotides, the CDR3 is TGTGCCACCAGCCAGTGGTCTTTATCCTACAATGAGCAGTTCTTC. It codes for CATSQWSLSYNEQFF.

CDR3 residues: CASFGDRVATEAFF. The CDR3, as DNA: TGTGCCAGCTTCGGGGACAGGGTGGCAACTGAAGCTTTCTTT. The chain carries TRBV18 and TRBJ1-1; 9 positions agree with TRBD1. The ends lost 7 bases at V and 5 bases at J; junction bases unmatched: 8. The germline gives CDR1 KGHSH, CDR2 LQKENI. The CDR3 runs 14 residues.

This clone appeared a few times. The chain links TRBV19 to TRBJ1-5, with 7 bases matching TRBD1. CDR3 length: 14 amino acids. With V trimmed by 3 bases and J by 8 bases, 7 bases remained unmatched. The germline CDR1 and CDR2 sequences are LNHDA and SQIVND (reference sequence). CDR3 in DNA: TGTGCCAGTAGTATTGGAGACAGGGTAAAGCCCCAGCATTTT. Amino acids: CASSIGDRVKPQHF.

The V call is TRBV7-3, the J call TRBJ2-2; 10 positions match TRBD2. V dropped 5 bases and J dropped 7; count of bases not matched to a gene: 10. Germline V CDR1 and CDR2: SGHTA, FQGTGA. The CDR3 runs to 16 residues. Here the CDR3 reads CASSLGSSGGHGELFF. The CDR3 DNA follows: TGTGCCAGCAGCCTGGGGTCTAGCGGGGGACACGGGGAGCTGTTTTTT.

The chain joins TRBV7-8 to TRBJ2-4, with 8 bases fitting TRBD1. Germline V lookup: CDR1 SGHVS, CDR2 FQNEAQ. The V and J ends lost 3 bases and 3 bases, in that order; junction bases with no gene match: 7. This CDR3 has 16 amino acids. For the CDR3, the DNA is TGTGCCAGCAGCTTTGCAGGGGGCCGTGTCAAAAACATTCAGTACTTC. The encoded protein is CASSFAGGRVKNIQYF.

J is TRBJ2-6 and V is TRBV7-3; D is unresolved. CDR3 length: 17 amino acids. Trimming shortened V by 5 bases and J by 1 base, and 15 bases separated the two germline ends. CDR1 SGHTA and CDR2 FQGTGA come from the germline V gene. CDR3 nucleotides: TGTGCCAGCAGCCCCTTTGCCCCCACTTCTGGGGCCAACGTCCTGACTTTC. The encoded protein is CASSPFAPTSGANVLTF.

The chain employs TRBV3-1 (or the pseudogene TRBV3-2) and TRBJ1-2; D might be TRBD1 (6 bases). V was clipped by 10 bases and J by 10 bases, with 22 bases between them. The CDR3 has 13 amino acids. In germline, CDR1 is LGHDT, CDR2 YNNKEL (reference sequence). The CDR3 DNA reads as TGTGCCACCGGAGGGGGGGTCGTCCGGGACTACACCTTC. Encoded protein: CATGGGVVRDYTF.